A single sample gave rise to the 23 T cell receptor beta chains below, sequenced in a study of blood T cell repertoires in COVID-19 (dated by TCRdb to about 2020). Library creation used the immunoSEQ multiplex PCR assay. As stored in TCRdb, this immuneACCESS dataset retains in-frame rearrangements with V and J assigned. A fraction of the clones does not appear; measured against another copy, unresolved V genes explain less than half of the discrepancy, and the remainder lacks a known reason. This sample comprises 300,000 to 350,000 clones, 80% to 90% of them detected only once. The ten largest make up roughly 3% of the sample. The specimen sequenced was peripheral blood. Receptors were obtained from a man younger than 40 with active or convalescent COVID-19.

The chain combines TRBV3-1 (or the pseudogene TRBV3-2) with TRBJ1-5, with D hard to call. CDR3 length: 12 residues. V was cut by 1 base and J by 5 bases, with 3 bases left in between. CDR1 is LGHDT, CDR2 YNNKEL, per germline (reference sequence). CDR3 amino acids: CASSQADQPQHF. DNA of the CDR3: TGTGCCAGCAGCCAAGCAGATCAGCCCCAGCATTTT.

The V call is TRBV5-6, the J call TRBJ2-7; 7 bases align to TRBD1. V was clipped by 1 base and J by 0 bases; unmatched bases: 10. CDR3 size: 17 residues. Germline-derived CDR1 and CDR2 are SGHDT and YYEEEE. The CDR3 coding sequence is TGTGCCAGCAGCTTGTTAGGGGGCGACTTCAGCTCCTACGAGCAGTACTTC. Amino acids: CASSLLGGDFSSYEQYF.

The J gene is TRBJ2-6, the V gene TRBV5-5; D call uncertain. Germline CDR1 SGHKS, CDR2 YYEKEE (reference sequence). Trimming took off 2 bases at V and 0 bases at J, with 3 bases between the two ends. CDR3 length equals 14 residues. In DNA, the CDR3 is TGTGCCAGCAGCTTCAACTCTGGGGCCAACGTCCTGACTTTC. Its translation: CASSFNSGANVLTF.

The V call is TRBV7-9, the J call TRBJ1-1; D is unresolved. The CDR3 consists of 12 residues. Trimming removed 5 bases at V and 4 bases at J, with 8 bases between. The germline gives CDR1 SEHNR, CDR2 FQNEAQ (reference sequence). As DNA, the CDR3 is TGTGCCAGCAGCCGCCACACCACTGAAGCTTTCTTT. Translated, it gives CASSRHTTEAFF.

This chain joins TRBV5-1 and TRBJ1-4; D possibly corresponds to TRBD1 (5 bases). The CDR3 is 14 residues long. V was clipped by 4 bases and J by 0 bases, with 7 bases between them. Germline CDR1 is SGHRS and CDR2 is YFSETQ. The CDR3 nucleotides read TGCGCCAGCAGCCTAGGGGCAACTAATGAAAAACTGTTTTTT. As protein: CASSLGATNEKLFF.

V is TRBV7-9 and J is TRBJ1-1; 8 nucleotides align to TRBD1. The V and J ends lost 8 bases and 2 bases, in that order; junction bases with no gene match: 7. CDR3 length equals 14 residues. CDR1 is SEHNR, CDR2 FQNEAQ, per germline (reference sequence). CDR3 coding DNA: TGTGCCAGCTCACACGACAGGGGCAACACTGAAGCTTTCTTT. Its protein product is CASSHDRGNTEAFF.

The chain is built from TRBV30 and TRBJ2-2; TRBD1 matches at 7 bases. CDR1 is GTSNPN and CDR2 is SVGIG in the germline V gene (reference sequence). V gave up 3 bases and J gave up 1 base; unmatched junction bases: 11. The CDR3 contains 17 residues. CDR3: CAWSPIYGQENTGELFF. In DNA form, the CDR3 reads TGTGCCTGGAGCCCAATCTATGGACAGGAGAACACCGGGGAGCTGTTTTTT. Full variable domain (remainder filled in from reference TRBV30 and TRBJ2-2): SQTIHQWPATLVQPVGSPLSLECTVEGTSNPNLYWYRQAAGRGLQLLFYSVGIGQISSEVPQNLSASRPQDRQFILSSKKLLLSDSGFYLCAWSPIYGQENTGELFFGEGSRLTVL.

This sequence joins TRBV5-8 and TRBJ1-5; the D gene is possibly TRBD1 (5 bases). Trimming shortened V by 4 bases and J by 2 bases, and 19 bases separated the two germline ends. Per germline, CDR1 SGHTS and CDR2 YDEGEE. The CDR3 consists of 17 residues. Here the CDR3 reads CASSKWTFTRGNQPQHF. CDR3 sequence (DNA): TGTGCCAGCAGCAAATGGACATTTACAAGGGGCAATCAGCCCCAGCATTTT.

This clone has a handful of counts. The V and J genes are TRBV15 and TRBJ2-5, with a possible D match to TRBD1 (6 bases). CDR1 is LNHNV and CDR2 is YYDKDF in the germline V gene (reference sequence). Deletions cut 5 bases from V and 5 bases from J, with 21 bases between. The CDR3 has 16 amino acids. This chain's CDR3 is CATSPRNRAGVETQYF. CDR3 sequence (DNA): TGTGCCACCAGCCCCCGGAACAGGGCTGGGGTTGAGACCCAGTACTTC.

The chain couples TRBV4-2 to TRBJ2-1; 7 bases map to TRBD1. Germline CDR1 LGHNA, CDR2 YNFKEQ. V was clipped by 3 bases and J by 3 bases; unmatched bases: 8. This CDR3 is 16 amino acids long. The CDR3 nucleotides read TGTGCCAGCAGCCAGACCAGGGGGATCTTCTACAATGAGCAGTTCTTC. The encoded protein is CASSQTRGIFYNEQFF.

The chain has TRBV7-9 and TRBJ2-7; no clear D gene. Trimming cost V 10 bases and J 0 bases, with 13 bases left between them. This CDR3 is 13 amino acids long. Germline CDR1 SEHNR, CDR2 FQNEAQ (reference sequence). This chain's CDR3 is CATQPPSSYEQYF. CDR3 DNA sequence: TGTGCCACCCAACCCCCCAGCTCCTACGAGCAGTACTTC. Complete variable domain (other parts from reference TRBV7-9 and TRBJ2-7): DTGVSQNPRHKITKRGQNVTFRCDPISEHNRLYWYRQTLGQGPEFLTYFQNEAQLEKSRLLSDRFSAERPKGSFSTLEIQRTEQGDSAMYLCATQPPSSYEQYFGPGTRLTVT.

CDR3 sequence reads: CASKSPGQGDEKLFF. The CDR3 DNA reads as TGTGCCAGCAAATCCCCCGGACAGGGTGACGAAAAACTGTTTTTT. The chain carries TRBV28 and TRBJ1-4; 8 nucleotides align to TRBD1. Trimming took 7 bases from V and 8 from J; bases not matched to a gene: 12. The germline V gene encodes CDR1 MDHEN and CDR2 SYDVKM. The CDR3 totals 15 residues.

The chain has TRBV6-5 and TRBJ2-5; the match to TRBD1 covers 7 bases. The CDR3 has 13 residues. The germline gives CDR1 MNHEY, CDR2 SVGAGI. The V gene end was trimmed by 6 bases and the J gene end by 6 bases; junction bases not matched to a gene: 7. The CDR3 loop reads CASRVGGAKTQYF. The CDR3 DNA reads TGTGCCAGCAGGGTAGGGGGCGCGAAGACCCAGTACTTC.

This chain connects TRBV5-1 to TRBJ2-2; 13 bases are shared with TRBD2. J gave up 3 bases and V 4 bases, and 3 bases lay outside the gene matches. Germline lookup yields CDR1 SGHRS and CDR2 YFSETQ. There are 16 residues in the CDR3. The CDR3 loop is CASSRTSGSYTGELFF. In DNA form, the CDR3 reads TGCGCCAGCAGCCGGACTAGCGGGAGTTACACCGGGGAGCTGTTTTTT.

V usage is TRBV10-3 and J usage is TRBJ2-7; D gene ambiguous. V dropped 5 bases and J dropped 3 bases, with 8 bases sitting between them. Per germline, CDR1 ENHRY and CDR2 SYGVKD. This CDR3 is built from 12 residues. CDR3 in DNA: TGTGCCATCAGTACACCTAGCTACGAGCAGTACTTC. Protein product: CAISTPSYEQYF.

This clone was recorded only once. The chain recombines TRBV27 with TRBJ2-7; D possibly corresponds to TRBD2 (5 bases). The CDR3 is made up of 14 amino acids. Germline CDR1 and CDR2: MNHEY and SMNVEV (reference sequence). V gave up 8 bases and J gave up 6 bases, with 20 bases separating them. The CDR3 nucleotides are TGTGCCAGCGGGAGTCTCCAACCCTATGGCGAGCAGTACTTC. This codes for CASGSLQPYGEQYF.

This chain uses TRBV5-1 with TRBJ1-4; D not resolved. V was shortened by 4 bases and J by 0 bases, with 10 bases between the two germline ends. This CDR3 region has 15 residues. Germline CDR1 reads SGHRS; CDR2 reads YFSETQ. In nucleotides, the CDR3 is TGCGCCAGCAGCCCGGCGGATGCAACTAATGAAAAACTGTTTTTT. Protein product: CASSPADATNEKLFF.

This clone has more than one count but fewer than ten. The genes are TRBV18 and TRBJ2-2, with TRBD2 identical over 9 bases. The CDR3 is made up of 19 amino acids. J lost 0 bases, V lost 6 bases, and 14 bases had no gene match. From germline, CDR1 is KGHSH and CDR2 LQKENI. CDR3 in amino acids: CASSVLAGNLAANTGELFF. The CDR3 nucleotides read TGTGCCAGCTCCGTTCTAGCGGGGAATCTTGCGGCGAACACCGGGGAGCTGTTTTTT. Together with reference TRBV18 and TRBJ2-2, the CDR3 gives the full variable domain: NAGVMQNPRHLVRRRGQEARLRCSPMKGHSHVYWYRQLPEEGLKFMVYLQKENIIDESGMPKERFSAEFPKEGPSILRIQQVVRGDSAAYFCASSVLAGNLAANTGELFFGEGSRLTVL.

The chain recombines TRBV3-1 (or the pseudogene TRBV3-2) with TRBJ1-5; no reliable D call. The germline V gene encodes CDR1 LGHDT and CDR2 YNNKEL (reference sequence). The ends were cut back, 2 bases at V and 8 bases at J, with 16 bases in the middle. CDR3 length equals 15 residues. The CDR3 coding sequence is TGTGCCAGCAGCCAATCCGCCACAGTCTTTAAGCCCCAGCATTTT. This codes for CASSQSATVFKPQHF.

The chain carries TRBV27 and TRBJ1-2, with D perhaps TRBD1 (5 bases). Trimming removed 5 bases from V and 0 bases from J, with 13 bases in between. Germline V gene lookup returns CDR1 MNHEY and CDR2 SMNVEV (reference sequence). This CDR3 contains 15 residues. The CDR3 DNA is TGTGCCAGCAGTGACCAGGGTGGAGCTAACTATGGCTACACCTTC. Its protein is CASSDQGGANYGYTF.

This clone was picked up a small number of times. The chain has TRBV7-6 and TRBJ1-4, with D maybe TRBD1 (6 bases). The length of the CDR3 is 17 residues. Trimming stripped 3 bases from V and 3 bases from J, with 17 bases between. Germline CDR1 reads SGHVS; CDR2 reads FNYEAQ. CDR3 loop: CASSFRWGGRSNEKLFF. CDR3 nucleotides: TGTGCCAGCAGCTTTCGTTGGGGGGGCCGGTCTAATGAAAAACTGTTTTTT.

J is TRBJ1-2 and V is TRBV5-1; 8 positions agree with TRBD1. V lost 7 bases, J lost 4 bases, and 9 bases stayed unmatched. This CDR3 contains 14 residues. Germline-derived CDR1 and CDR2 are SGHRS and YFSETQ. The CDR3 nucleotides read TGCGCCAGCGCCGGGACAGGCATTTCCTATGGCTACACCTTC. Translating gives CASAGTGISYGYTF.

The rearrangement joins TRBV6-2 or TRBV6-3 to TRBJ2-7; TRBD2 aligns across 9 bases. Germline lookup yields CDR1 MNHEY and CDR2 SVGEGT. This CDR3 is built from 16 residues. Trimming removed 0 bases from V and 1 base from J; junction bases left unmatched: 4. CDR3 sequence (DNA): TGTGCCAGCAGTTACTCGGCGGGGGGGCGTTCCTACGAGCAGTACTTC. This codes for CASSYSAGGRSYEQYF.